The 5 T cell receptor beta chains below all came from one sample that was sequenced in a study of response to subunit inactivated influenza vaccine. Each CDR3 protein gets one entry after TCRdb re-called the RT-PCR reads with MiXCR. The repertoire consists of 400,000 to 550,000 distinct CDR3 sequences, with about 25% occurring once and the leading ten covering approximately 2%. Sequenced material: CD4+ T cells sorted from PBMCs, taken 4 to 6 days after vaccination. Every receptor here comes from a man aged 45-65 years who received an inactivated influenza vaccine.

The gene calls are TRBV20-1 and TRBJ1-2; TRBD1 matches at 7 bases. The V segment lost 5 bases and the J segment 5 bases; nucleotides outside the gene matches: 8. CDR1 DFQATT and CDR2 SNEGSKA come from the germline V gene (reference sequence). The CDR3 consists of 13 residues. The CDR3 spells CSADDREGYGYTF. CDR3 DNA sequence: TGCAGTGCTGACGACAGGGAGGGATATGGCTACACCTTC.

This clonotype was detected many times. The gene calls are TRBV12-3 or TRBV12-4 and TRBJ1-1; D remains ambiguous. The CDR3 sequence is 14 residues long. Deletions cut 3 bases from V and 2 bases from J, with 10 bases between. The CDR3 sequence: CASSLFGGNTEAFF. For the CDR3, the DNA is TGTGCCAGCAGTTTGTTCGGTGGCAACACTGAAGCTTTCTTT.

This clonotype was seen many times. The CDR3: CASSLSTNEKLFF. The CDR3, as DNA: TGTGCCAGCAGCTTATCCACTAATGAAAAACTGTTTTTT. The V call is TRBV7-8, the J call TRBJ1-4; no clear D gene. CDR3 size: 13 residues. Trimming removed 2 bases from V and 2 bases from J, with 3 bases in between. CDR1 SGHVS and CDR2 FQNEAQ come from the germline V gene.

The chain is built from TRBV11-2 and TRBJ2-7; D is perhaps TRBD1 or TRBD2 (5 bases each). The CDR3 consists of 14 residues. Trimming took off 0 bases at V and 12 bases at J, with 18 bases between the two ends. CDR1 and CDR2 (germline): SGHAT, FQNNGV. Written as DNA, the CDR3 is TGTGCCAGCAGCTTAGATCTAGGGACCCCTCGGTCGTACTTC. Its protein is CASSLDLGTPRSYF.

CDR3 sequence reads: CSAQRTNTGELFF. CDR3 in DNA: TGCAGCGCACAGCGGACGAACACCGGGGAGCTGTTTTTT. The V gene is TRBV29-1, the J gene TRBJ2-2; TRBD2 is a possible D gene (5 bases). The CDR3 runs to 13 residues. Trimming cost V 7 bases and J 0 bases, with 9 bases left between them. In germline, CDR1 is SQVTM, CDR2 ANQGSEA.